The T cell receptor (beta chain) under discussion was sequenced for a study of blood T cells in healthy people across ages. It was with a sample-barcoded 5' primer and a J-beta primer mix that a second PCR of about 6 to 12 cycles was run. One entry per CDR3 protein results from TCRdb running MiXCR on the 5' RACE reads. The repertoire holds 590,000 or so distinct CDR3 sequences, about 30% seen once, with 15% to 18% in the top ten. This clonotype was seen many times. Its specificity is unknown. One end of the junction is discordant with germline, which a read error may explain. General study results and limits: There was no known CMV status for donors, so expanded clonotype changes were possibly confounded.

This CDR3 comprises 13 residues. CDR1 SGHTA and CDR2 FQGTGA come from the germline V gene. This sequence was found in a woman aged 80 or older in good health. This chain connects TRBV7-3 to TRBJ2-1; D gene ambiguous. The material sequenced was blood. The DNA of the CDR3 is TGTGCCAGTAGCTTGAGGTATGGGGATGAGCAGTTCTTC. Protein product: CASSLRYGDEQFF.